This section outlines one T cell receptor beta chain sequence together with its context. The CDR3 loop spans 21 amino acids. This entry comes from a study of control samples from healthy donors and cancer patients. Profiled with immunoSEQ multiplex PCR; TCRdb holds only in-frame clones, not every one. The sample consists of 100,000 to 150,000 clones, about nine tenths of them appearing once. The sequence was obtained from a man aged 40-55 years in good health. The source material was blood. This chain uses TRBV21-1 with TRBJ2-1; no DNA check was done on the table's D call, TRBD1. TRBV21-1 is marked as a pseudogene. This CDR3 is CASSKASKGQAGPQVNNEQFF. Here the CDR3 DNA reads TGTGCCAGCAGCAAAGCGAGTAAGGGACAGGCGGGGCCCCAGGTGAACAATGAGCAGTTCTTC.